These 9 T cell receptor beta chains share one sample of origin, sequenced in a study of blood T cell repertoires in COVID-19. Produced via immunoSEQ multiplex PCR; TCRdb's table is partial and in-frame only. The sample holds about 160,000 clones, about 85% seen once. Sequenced sample: peripheral blood. The receptors were sampled from a man aged 70-80 years who had recovered from COVID-19.

V usage is TRBV5-1 and J usage is TRBJ2-7; 8 bases map to TRBD1. Germline lookup yields CDR1 SGHRS and CDR2 YFSETQ. After removal of 0 bases from V and 6 bases from J, the junction contained 8 bases not matched to a gene. The CDR3 runs 15 residues. This CDR3 reads CASSLAAGQEGEQYF. Here the CDR3 DNA reads TGCGCCAGCAGCTTGGCCGCGGGACAGGAAGGCGAGCAGTACTTC. Full variable domain (rest looked up from reference TRBV5-1 and TRBJ2-7): KAGVTQTPRYLIKTRGQQVTLSCSPISGHRSVSWYQQTPGQGLQFLFEYFSETQRNKGNFPGRFSGRQFSNSRSEMNVSTLELGDSALYLCASSLAAGQEGEQYFGPGTRLTVT.

This clone is a singleton in its sample. V gene TRBV7-2 combines with J gene TRBJ1-5; D unresolved. The CDR3 spans 13 residues. The germline gives CDR1 SGHTA, CDR2 FQGNSA. V lost 5 bases to trimming and J lost 9 bases, with 14 bases between them. CDR3 in amino acids: CASSPGRDTPQHF. The CDR3 DNA follows: TGTGCCAGCAGCCCCGGACGGGATACGCCCCAGCATTTT.

The chain employs TRBV19 and TRBJ2-5; TRBD2 agrees at 9 bases. In germline, CDR1 is LNHDA, CDR2 SQIVND (reference sequence). The J segment lost 3 bases and the V segment lost 3 bases, leaving 5 bases of the junction unmatched. The CDR3 runs 15 residues. The CDR3 DNA sequence: TGTGCCAGTAGTATCTTGACTAGCGGAAAAGAGACCCAGTACTTC. It translates to CASSILTSGKETQYF.

The chain uses TRBV5-1 and TRBJ2-5; TRBD1 aligns across 10 bases. The CDR3 is 16 amino acids. Germline V gives CDR1 SGHRS, CDR2 YFSETQ. V shed 3 bases, J shed 5 bases, and the junction held 10 bases outside the gene matches. The CDR3 spells CASSWTGTGVGETQYF. The CDR3 DNA reads TGCGCCAGCAGCTGGACCGGGACAGGGGTCGGCGAGACCCAGTACTTC.

This clone was detected only once. The CDR3 DNA reads TGTGCCAGCAGCTCCGGACACCCCTCCTACGAGCAGTACTTC. Its translation is CASSSGHPSYEQYF. The rearrangement joins TRBV11-3 to TRBJ2-7; tentative D call: TRBD1 (5 bases). Per the germline V gene, CDR1 is SGHNT and CDR2 is YENEEA. V lost 4 bases to trimming and J lost 0 bases, with 10 bases between them. CDR3 length: 14 residues.

This clone was recorded a few times. J is TRBJ1-1 and V is TRBV6-5; TRBD1 matches 7 bases. Germline V gene lookup returns CDR1 MNHEY and CDR2 SVGAGI. Unmatched junction bases numbered 8, after V lost 6 bases and J lost 7 bases. The CDR3 covers 13 residues. CDR3 protein: CASSPTGIFEAFF. CDR3 sequence (DNA): TGTGCCAGCAGCCCGACAGGGATCTTTGAAGCTTTCTTT.

The J gene is TRBJ2-1, the V gene TRBV5-1; TRBD2 matches 8 bases. Trimming at V came to 1 base and at J to 8 bases, leaving 11 bases not matched to a gene. The germline V gene has CDR1 SGHRS and CDR2 YFSETQ. This CDR3 has 16 residues. CDR3 bases: TGCGCCAGCAGCTTGTCCTCGGGACTAGAGGCCTATGAGCAGTTCTTC. This encodes CASSLSSGLEAYEQFF.

The chain is built from TRBV14 and TRBJ2-7, with 9 bases that match TRBD1. The CDR3 loop spans 14 amino acids. Germline lookup yields CDR1 SGHDN and CDR2 FVKESK. Losses at the gene ends were 5 bases for V and 3 bases for J; bases not matched to a gene: 5. CDR3 coding DNA: TGTGCCAGCAGCGGGGACAGGGCGTTCTACGAGCAGTACTTC. As protein: CASSGDRAFYEQYF.

The chain combines TRBV27 with TRBJ2-7, with 9 bases lining up with TRBD2. Germline CDR1 is MNHEY and CDR2 is SMNVEV (reference sequence). The CDR3 extends over 14 amino acids. V lost 4 bases to trimming and J lost 4 bases; unmatched junction nucleotides: 5. CDR3 region: CASSWASGKYEQYF. As DNA, the CDR3 is TGTGCCAGCAGTTGGGCTAGCGGGAAGTACGAGCAGTACTTC.